Within the sample, the clone carrying this TCR beta chain is large (0.1 to 1%). Its specificity is unknown. This sample is part of a study of liver allograft versus peripheral blood T cells. Across the whole study: Comparing T cell receptor repertoires in transplanted livers with those in recipients' peripheral blood was part of the design. Study-wide points: According to reports, the T cell receptor repertoires inside liver allografts differed from those in peripheral blood.

One entry per CDR3 protein, called by TCRdb with MiXCR from the reads. The data contain 1,500 to 2,000 distinct CDR3 sequences, approximately 15% of them singletons. CDR3 size: 11 residues. V shed 1 base and J shed 15 bases, with 7 bases lying between them. The germline gives CDR1 MNHGY, CDR2 SAAAGT. This chain links TRBV6-8 with TRBJ1-6, with no clear D. This TCR was sampled from a human patient who had a liver transplant. Part of the T cells may come from the graft donor. The CDR3 DNA is TGTGCCAGCAGTTACTGGGTTAGCCTCCACTTT. Translated: CASSYWVSLHF.